This T cell receptor beta chain is drawn from a study of patients and donors after allogeneic stem cell transplantation. J lost 6 bases, V lost 5 bases, and 9 bases had no gene match. CDR3 length equals 15 residues. Germline V gene data show CDR1 as MDHEN and CDR2 as SYDVKM. This clonotype was observed a few times. Each CDR3 protein gets one entry after TCRdb re-called the RT-PCR reads with MiXCR. The sample has about 400,000 distinct CDR3 sequences, approximately 16% seen once. The specimen was blood, either unsorted or a sorted T cell fraction (not recorded which). This receptor was obtained from a human donor who was either an allogeneic HSCT recipient or a stem cell or donor lymphocyte infusion donor (not recorded which). It is not recorded whose cells these are; they may come from a transplant donor. The chain couples TRBV28 to TRBJ2-1; 8 bases line up with TRBD2. CDR3 bases: TGTGCCAGCAGTCAAGGGGGACTAGGGCCCAATGAGCAGTTCTTC. This encodes CASSQGGLGPNEQFF. Full variable domain (missing parts from reference TRBV28 and TRBJ2-1): DVKVTQSSRYLVKRTGEKVFLECVQDMDHENMFWYRQDPGLGLRLIYFSYDVKMKEKGDIPEGYSVSREKKERFSLILESASTNQTSMYLCASSQGGLGPNEQFFGPGTRLTVL.